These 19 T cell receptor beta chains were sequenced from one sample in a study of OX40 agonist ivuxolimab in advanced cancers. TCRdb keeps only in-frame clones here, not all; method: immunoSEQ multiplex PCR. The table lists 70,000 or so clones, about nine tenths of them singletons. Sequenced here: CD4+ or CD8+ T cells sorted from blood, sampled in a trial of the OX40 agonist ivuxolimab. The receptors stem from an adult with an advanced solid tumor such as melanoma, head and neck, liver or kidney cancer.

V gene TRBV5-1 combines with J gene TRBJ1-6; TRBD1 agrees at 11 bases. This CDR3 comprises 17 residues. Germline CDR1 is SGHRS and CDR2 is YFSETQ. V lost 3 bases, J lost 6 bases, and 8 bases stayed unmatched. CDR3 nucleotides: TGCGCCAGCAGCTCAACGGACAGGGGGCGGGGTAATTCACCCCTCCACTTT. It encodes CASSSTDRGRGNSPLHF.

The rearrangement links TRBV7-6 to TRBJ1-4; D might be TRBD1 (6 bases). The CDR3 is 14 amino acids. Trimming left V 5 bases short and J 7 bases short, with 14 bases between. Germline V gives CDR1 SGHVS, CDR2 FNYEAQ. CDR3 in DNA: TGTGCCAGCAGCGAAAGCGGGGGCGGTGAAAAACTGTTTTTT. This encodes CASSESGGGEKLFF.

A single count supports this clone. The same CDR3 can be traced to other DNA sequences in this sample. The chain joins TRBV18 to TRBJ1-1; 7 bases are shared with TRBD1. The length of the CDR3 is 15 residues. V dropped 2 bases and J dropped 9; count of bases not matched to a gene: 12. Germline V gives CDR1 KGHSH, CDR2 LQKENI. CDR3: CASSPVGRDSRKAFF. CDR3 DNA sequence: TGTGCCAGCTCACCAGTGGGCCGGGACAGCAGGAAAGCTTTCTTT.

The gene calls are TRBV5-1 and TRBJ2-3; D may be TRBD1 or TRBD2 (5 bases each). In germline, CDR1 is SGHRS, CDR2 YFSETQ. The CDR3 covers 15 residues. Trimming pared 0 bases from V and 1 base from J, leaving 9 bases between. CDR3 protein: CASSLGDGGTDTQYF. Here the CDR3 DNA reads TGCGCCAGCAGCTTGGGGGACGGTGGCACAGATACGCAGTATTTT.

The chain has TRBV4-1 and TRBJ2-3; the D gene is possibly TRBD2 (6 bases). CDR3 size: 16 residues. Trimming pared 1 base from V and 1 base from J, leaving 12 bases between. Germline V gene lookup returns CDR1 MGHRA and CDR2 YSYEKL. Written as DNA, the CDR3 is TGCGCCAGCAGCCAAGGGGGGGTGACGGGCACAGATACGCAGTATTTT. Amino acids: CASSQGGVTGTDTQYF.

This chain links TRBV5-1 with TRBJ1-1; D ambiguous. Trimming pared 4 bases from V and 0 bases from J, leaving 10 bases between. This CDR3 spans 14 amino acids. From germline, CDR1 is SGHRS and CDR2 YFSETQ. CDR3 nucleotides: TGCGCCAGCAGCCTGAACTCGATGAACACTGAAGCTTTCTTT. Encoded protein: CASSLNSMNTEAFF.

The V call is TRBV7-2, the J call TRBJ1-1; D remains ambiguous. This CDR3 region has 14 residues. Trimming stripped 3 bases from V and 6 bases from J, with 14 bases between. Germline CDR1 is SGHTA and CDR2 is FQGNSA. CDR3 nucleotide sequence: TGTGCCAGCAGCTTCCTGGAGAGGGAGGCTGAAGCTTTCTTT. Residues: CASSFLEREAEAFF.

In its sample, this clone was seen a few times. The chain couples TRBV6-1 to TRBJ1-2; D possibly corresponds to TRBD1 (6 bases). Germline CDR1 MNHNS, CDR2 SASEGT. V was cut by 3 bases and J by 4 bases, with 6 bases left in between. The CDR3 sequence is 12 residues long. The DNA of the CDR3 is TGTGCCAGCAGTGACAGGGGCTATGGCTACACCTTC. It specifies CASSDRGYGYTF.

CDR3 DNA: TGTGCCACCAGCAATCGCGGGACAGGGAACCAAGAGACCCAGTACTTC. Protein: CATSNRGTGNQETQYF. The chain combines TRBV15 with TRBJ2-5; 9 nucleotides agree with TRBD1. CDR3 length: 16 residues. CDR1 is LNHNV and CDR2 is YYDKDF in the germline V gene (reference sequence). Trimming removed 4 bases from V and 0 bases from J; junction bases left unmatched: 6.

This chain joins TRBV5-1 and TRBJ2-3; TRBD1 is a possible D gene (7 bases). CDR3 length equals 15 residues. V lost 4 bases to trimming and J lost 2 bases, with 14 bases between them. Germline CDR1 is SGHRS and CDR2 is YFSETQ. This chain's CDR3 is CASSGGTANTDTQYF. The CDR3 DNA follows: TGCGCCAGCAGCGGGGGGACAGCAAACACAGATACGCAGTATTTT.

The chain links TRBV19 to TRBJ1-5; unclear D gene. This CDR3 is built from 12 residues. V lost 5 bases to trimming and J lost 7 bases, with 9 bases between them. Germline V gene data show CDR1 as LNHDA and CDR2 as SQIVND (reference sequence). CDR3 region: CASSVPGQPQHF. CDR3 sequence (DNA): TGTGCCAGTAGTGTGCCTGGACAGCCCCAGCATTTT.

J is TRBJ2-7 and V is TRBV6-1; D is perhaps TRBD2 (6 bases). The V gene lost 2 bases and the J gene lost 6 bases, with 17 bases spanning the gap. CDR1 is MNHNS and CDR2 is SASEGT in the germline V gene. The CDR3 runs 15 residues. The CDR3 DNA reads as TGTGCCAGCAGTGAAAGGGACTCGCCACCGGGCGAGCAGTACTTC. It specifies CASSERDSPPGEQYF.

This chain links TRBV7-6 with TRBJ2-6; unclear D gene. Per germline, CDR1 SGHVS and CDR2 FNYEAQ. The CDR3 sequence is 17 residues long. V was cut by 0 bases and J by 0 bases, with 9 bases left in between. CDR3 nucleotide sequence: TGTGCCAGCAGCTTAGCGCAGTTTGGCTCTGGGGCCAACGTCCTGACTTTC. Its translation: CASSLAQFGSGANVLTF.

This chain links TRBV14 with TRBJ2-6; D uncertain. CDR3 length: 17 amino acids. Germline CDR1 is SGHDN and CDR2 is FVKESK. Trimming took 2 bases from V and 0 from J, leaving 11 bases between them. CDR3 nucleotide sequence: TGTGCCAGCAGCCAAAGTCTGGGTACCTCTGGGGCCAACGTCCTGACTTTC. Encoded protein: CASSQSLGTSGANVLTF.

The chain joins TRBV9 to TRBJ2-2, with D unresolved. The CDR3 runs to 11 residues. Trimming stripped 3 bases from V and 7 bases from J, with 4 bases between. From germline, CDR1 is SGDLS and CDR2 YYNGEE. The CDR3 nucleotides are TGTGCCAGCAGCGCCCGCGGGGAGCTGTTTTTT. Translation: CASSARGELFF. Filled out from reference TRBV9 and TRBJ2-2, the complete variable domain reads DSGVTQTPKHLITATGQRVTLRCSPRSGDLSVYWYQQSLDQGLQFLIQYYNGEERAKGNILERFSAQQFPDLHSELNLSSLELGDSALYFCASSARGELFFGEGSRLTVL.

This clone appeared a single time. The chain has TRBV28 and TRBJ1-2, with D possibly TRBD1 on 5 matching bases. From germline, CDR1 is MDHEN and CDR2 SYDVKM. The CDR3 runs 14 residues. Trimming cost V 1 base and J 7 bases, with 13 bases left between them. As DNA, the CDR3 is TGTGCCAGCAGTTTATTGGGGGTGCTGGGTGGCTACACCTTC. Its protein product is CASSLLGVLGGYTF.

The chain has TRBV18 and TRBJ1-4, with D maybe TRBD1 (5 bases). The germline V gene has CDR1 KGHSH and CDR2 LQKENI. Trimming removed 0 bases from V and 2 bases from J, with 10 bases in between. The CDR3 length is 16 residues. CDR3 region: CASSPPSGVTNEKLFF. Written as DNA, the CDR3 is TGTGCCAGCTCACCACCGTCGGGGGTGACTAATGAAAAACTGTTTTTT.

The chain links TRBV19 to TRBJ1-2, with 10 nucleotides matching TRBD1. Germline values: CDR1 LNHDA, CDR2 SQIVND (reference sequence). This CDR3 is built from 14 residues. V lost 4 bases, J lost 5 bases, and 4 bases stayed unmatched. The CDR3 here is CASSTPGQGYGYTF. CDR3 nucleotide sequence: TGTGCCAGTAGTACCCCGGGACAGGGGTATGGCTACACCTTC.

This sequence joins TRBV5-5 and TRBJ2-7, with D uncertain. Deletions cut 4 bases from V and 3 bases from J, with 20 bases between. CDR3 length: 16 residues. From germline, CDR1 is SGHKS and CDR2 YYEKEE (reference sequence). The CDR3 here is CASSTNWVSINYEQYF. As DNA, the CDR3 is TGTGCCAGCAGCACCAACTGGGTCTCCATAAACTACGAGCAGTACTTC.